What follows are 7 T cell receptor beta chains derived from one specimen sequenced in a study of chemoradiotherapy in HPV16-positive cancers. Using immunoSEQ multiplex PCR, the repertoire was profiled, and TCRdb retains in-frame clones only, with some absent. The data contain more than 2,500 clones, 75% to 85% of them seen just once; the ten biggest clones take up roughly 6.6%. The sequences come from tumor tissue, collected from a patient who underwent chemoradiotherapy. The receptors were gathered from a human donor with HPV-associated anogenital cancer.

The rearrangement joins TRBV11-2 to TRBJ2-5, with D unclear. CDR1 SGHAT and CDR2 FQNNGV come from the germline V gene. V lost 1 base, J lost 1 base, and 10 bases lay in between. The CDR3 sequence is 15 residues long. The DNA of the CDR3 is TGTGCCAGCAGCTTAGGTACCTTACCCCAAGAGACCCAGTACTTC. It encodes CASSLGTLPQETQYF.

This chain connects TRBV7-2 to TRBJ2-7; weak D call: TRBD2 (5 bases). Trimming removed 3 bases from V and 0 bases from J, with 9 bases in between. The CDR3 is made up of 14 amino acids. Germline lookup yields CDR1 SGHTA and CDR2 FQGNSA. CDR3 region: CASSFGVLSYEQYF. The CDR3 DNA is TGTGCCAGCAGCTTCGGGGTCCTCTCCTACGAGCAGTACTTC.

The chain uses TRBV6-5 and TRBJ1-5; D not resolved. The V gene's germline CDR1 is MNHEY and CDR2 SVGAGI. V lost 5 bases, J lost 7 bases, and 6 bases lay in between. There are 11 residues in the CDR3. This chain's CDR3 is CASSPPQPQHF. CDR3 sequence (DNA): TGTGCCAGCAGTCCCCCCCAGCCCCAGCATTTT.

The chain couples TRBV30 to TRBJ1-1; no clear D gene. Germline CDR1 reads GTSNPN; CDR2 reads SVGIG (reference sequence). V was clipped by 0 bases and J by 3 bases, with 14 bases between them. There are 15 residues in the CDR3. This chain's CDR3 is CAWSVFGPRDTEAFF. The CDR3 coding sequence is TGTGCCTGGAGTGTATTTGGCCCGAGGGACACTGAAGCTTTCTTT. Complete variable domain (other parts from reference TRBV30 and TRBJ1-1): SQTIHQWPATLVQPVGSPLSLECTVEGTSNPNLYWYRQAAGRGLQLLFYSVGIGQISSEVPQNLSASRPQDRQFILSSKKLLLSDSGFYLCAWSVFGPRDTEAFFGQGTRLTVV.

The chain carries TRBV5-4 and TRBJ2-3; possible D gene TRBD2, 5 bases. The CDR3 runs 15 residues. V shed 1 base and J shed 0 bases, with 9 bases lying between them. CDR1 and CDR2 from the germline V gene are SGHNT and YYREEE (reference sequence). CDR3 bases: TGTGCCAGCAGCTTGAAGGGAGCTAGCACAGATACGCAGTATTTT. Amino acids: CASSLKGASTDTQYF.

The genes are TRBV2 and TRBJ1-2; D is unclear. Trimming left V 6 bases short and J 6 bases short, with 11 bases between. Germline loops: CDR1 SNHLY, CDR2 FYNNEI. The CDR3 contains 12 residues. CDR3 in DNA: TGTGCCAGCAGGGTAGATGAGGATGGCTACACCTTC. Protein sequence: CASRVDEDGYTF.

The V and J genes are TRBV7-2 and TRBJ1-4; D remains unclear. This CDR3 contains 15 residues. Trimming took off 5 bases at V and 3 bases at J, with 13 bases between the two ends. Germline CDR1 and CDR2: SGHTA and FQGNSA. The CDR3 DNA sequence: TGTGCCAGCAGCCCGTGGGTTTCGGCTAATGAAAAACTGTTTTTT. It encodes CASSPWVSANEKLFF.